This T cell receptor (beta chain) was found in a study of cytomegalovirus exposure and HLA in healthy donors (dated by TCRdb to 2017 to 2019). About the full investigation: According to an earlier analysis of 587 of the donors, some 170 million T cells yielded over 90 million unique TCR beta sequences and about 300 Gb of sequence data. Around 320 gigabases of sequencing data and approximately 93 million unique TCR sequences were included in an early release covering 550 to 650 HLA-typed donors. Of the 300 to 500 genotyped donors, 65% to 90% were placed in the genetic ancestry cluster associated with self-reported Caucasian donors. The study aimed to test whether signatures of past pathogen exposure could be identified by cataloging public T cell receptors. The study profiled the T cell repertoires of more than 500 subjects by immunosequencing and related them to cytomegalovirus serostatus. A separate validation cohort of roughly 110 different subjects was used in addition to the approximately 700-subject first cohort. To predict cytomegalovirus infection status, the study brought together high-throughput TCR immunosequencing, statistical association of individual TCRs with disease status, and machine learning. A later analysis re-examined previously published TCR beta repertoires from more than 600 donors and added high-resolution HLA genotyping to investigate patterns of TCR occurrence. Rather than using new phenotypic data, the later analysis identified candidate immune exposures from TCR beta sequences and from how often those sequences occurred across donors. An earlier analysis of approximately 630 of the donors applied high-throughput TCR beta sequencing to assess whether each TCR beta V gene segment acted as functional or pseudogenic. Donor age, sex, ethnicity and CMV serostatus were collected together with the repertoire data. In a later genetic analysis, genome-wide SNP genotypes for about three fifths of the roughly 670 donors were used, and that subset was treated as a discovery cohort. Every discovery cohort repertoire had been produced on one sequencing platform. HLA typing included class I and class II loci at four-digit resolution. The number of typed donors differed by locus: about 629-640 for A, B, C, DRB1 and DQB1; 500 to 550 for DQA1; roughly 600 for DPA1; and 450 to 480 for DPB1. Because of strong linkage in the cohort, roughly five DR-DQ haplotypes were treated as single units for association and clustering. Among 300 to 450 genotyped donors of the cohort, an average of roughly 240,000 unique TCR beta nucleotide sequences were sequenced per donor, roughly a sixth of them non-productive.

The CDR3 has 15 amino acids, counting the end cysteine and phenylalanine. Only the CDR3 portion is preserved as DNA: 45 bases, with reading frame beginning at the first base. CDR1 and CDR2, per the germline V gene, are SGDLS and YYNGEE. Ends trimmed: V by 0 bases, J by 6 bases; bases unmatched to a gene: 5. General study outcomes and caveats: It was suggested by the authors that the approach could potentially be generalized to other disease states and immunological phenotypes. In a later analysis, the rate of TCR association differed among HLA loci, with DRB1 alleles having the most associated TCRs and HLA-C alleles having the fewest. Roughly uniform sequencing depth across donors was assumed in presence/absence analyses, although this assumption may not hold. HLA typing was unavailable for some donors at each locus, so association tests used only the typed subset. The study gave a list of 150 to 200 TCR beta chains associated with cytomegalovirus. In an earlier analysis of approximately 590 of the donors, most TCR beta V segments appeared in productive rearrangements about 90% or about 30% of the time, broadly matching IMGT annotations. Most CMV-associated TCR beta chains appeared to be HLA-restricted in a later analysis, and the HLA associations seemed to be driven largely by CMV exposure. Across donors, most TCR sequences were observed very rarely, whereas some public TCRs were present in many individuals. The 87-base-pair reads could not distinguish some IMGT-functional V segments, including TRBV6-2 and TRBV6-3, so those segments were excluded. In a later analysis, several top co-occurrence clusters were reported to appear linked to parvovirus B19, influenza, CMV and Epstein-Barr virus. A few of the identified cytomegalovirus-associated TCR beta chains were confirmed in vitro to be specific for cytomegalovirus antigens. Linkage disequilibrium might explain the correlated functional status among segregating V segments, but an unknown experimental factor could not be ruled out. In both the original and validation cohorts, the classifier was reported to diagnose cytomegalovirus status with high specificity and sensitivity. In a later analysis, HLA-associated TCR beta chains showed more clonal expansion and lower generation probabilities than non-associated chains that were equally common. Assigning TCR associations to individual alleles was difficult when HLA alleles, especially DR and DQ, strongly co-occurred. Because counts were too low, about 15 rarely observed V segments, including chromosome 9 orphons, were left out of the earlier analysis of about 500 of the donors. In a later analysis, 16,951 TCR beta sequences were associated with specific HLA alleles at a false discovery rate of 0.05. A cluster of highly shared sequence variants was judged likely to represent a technical artifact of the sequencing pipeline. Compared with the roughly 700-donor mean, donors in an Asian-associated ancestry cluster had fewer N-insertions in productive TCRs, according to a later genetic analysis. The only immune exposure information available for the cohort was CMV serostatus. A further reported finding was that TCR beta sequences accurately predicted the HLA-A and HLA-B alleles for most subjects in the first cohort. In a later genetic analysis, a missense DCLRE1C variant was associated with V-gene and J-gene trimming of TCR beta chains, and the association was replicated in an independent cohort. In this cohort, only TCR beta chains were sequenced, and detectable features were limited by the absence of alpha or paired-chain data.

In total, 630 or so healthy bone marrow donors made up the cohort. At the time of sampling, every cohort member was nominally healthy, though immune exposures that went unrecorded were likely present. The donor tested CMV seropositive, placing the donor among the 250 to 350 seropositive members of the cohort. Every donor gave a peripheral blood sample, and the peripheral blood mononuclear cells from that sample were used for TCR beta sequencing. The Qiagen DNeasy Blood Extraction Kit was used to extract genomic DNA from the blood cell samples. Comments on this clone: What antigen it recognizes has not been identified. No much larger clone is present one base from it, and per-base qualities are unavailable.

The library was prepared using the immunoSEQ multiplex PCR assay. For the multiplex PCR, a mixture combining 60 forward primers for TCR Vbeta segments and 13 reverse primers for TCR Jbeta segments was used. The CDR3 region of rearranged TCR beta genes was amplified from genomic DNA with a multiplex PCR assay. On the Illumina HiSeq System, the amplified TCR beta libraries were sequenced as 87-base-pair reads. As for how the authors treated the data: Across the 500 to 750 repertoires, a later analysis counted roughly 84 million unique TCR beta chains, roughly 11 million of which were shared by at least two donors. A nearest-neighbor algorithm error-corrected the raw reads and collapsed the reads into unique sequences, merging closely related sequences to remove PCR and sequencing errors. To assign V, D and J gene segments, CDR3 sequences were aligned to IMGT reference sequences. Each retained sequence needed at least a six-nucleotide match to both a V gene segment and a J gene segment. Rearrangements were classified as productive when the CDR3 lacked stop codons and remained in frame with V and J, and all other rearrangements were classified as non-productive. CDR3 was defined according to IMGT convention as the region running from the second conserved V-encoded cysteine to the conserved J-encoded phenylalanine. The earlier analysis of 450 to 750 of the donors excluded any sequence lacking an unambiguous match to a single V gene segment. In an earlier analysis of approximately 590 of the donors, V segments were called functional above 56.7% productive rearrangements and were called segregating when the between-donor standard deviation exceeded 5%. To diagnose cytomegalovirus status from the catalog of TCR beta chain sequences, a statistical classification framework was built. In a later analysis, V and J genes were assigned by comparing TCR nucleotide sequences against IMGT/GENE-DB human TR gene sequences. In a later analysis, CDR3 sequences and most-parsimonious VDJ recombination scenarios were assigned using the TCRdist pipeline. In a later analysis, each TCR beta chain was defined by its CDR3 amino acid sequence together with its V-gene family, and reads lacking a unique V-gene family were excluded. A later analysis removed several hundred highly shared, low-generation-probability nucleotide sequences to deal with suspected cross-contamination and a sequencing artifact. In a later analysis, a clonal expansion index was calculated for each public chain from normalized within-repertoire ranks of inferred template counts. Generation probabilities in a later analysis came from a VDJ recombination model fitted to out-of-frame rearrangements, and those results were checked against IGoR. In a later analysis, hypergeometric tests were used to score TCR-TCR, TCR-HLA and TCR-CMV co-occurrence, with a repertoire-size bias correction applied to TCR pairs. In a later analysis, false discovery rates were estimated by permuting HLA or CMV assignments 20 times. In a later analysis, co-occurring TCRs were grouped using DBSCAN, with TCRdist sequence similarity added in when clustering inside HLA-allele-positive subsets. Co-occurrence clustering excluded repertoires with fewer than 30,000 or more than 120,000 public chains, plus five with anomalous nucleotide sharing. TCRdb holds this immuneACCESS table with in-frame rearrangements only. Some clones are missing; in checked studies, unresolved V genes explain under half, and the rest has no known cause. Clone size and the V and J calls come from that table; the DNA yielded D and trimming. The sample data list about 100,000 clones, and 75% to 85% of these were observed just once. Clones ranked in the top ten supply roughly 3.7% of the sample.

The specimen sequenced was PBMCs. This TCR derives from a female donor in good health and CMV-seropositive. The rearranged chain carries TRBV9 and TRBJ2-5, and 10 junctional nucleotides match TRBD1. The nucleotide sequence is TGTGCCAGCAGCGTAGGGACAGGGGGTTCGAAGACCCAGTACTTC. This gives the protein CASSVGTGGSKTQYF.